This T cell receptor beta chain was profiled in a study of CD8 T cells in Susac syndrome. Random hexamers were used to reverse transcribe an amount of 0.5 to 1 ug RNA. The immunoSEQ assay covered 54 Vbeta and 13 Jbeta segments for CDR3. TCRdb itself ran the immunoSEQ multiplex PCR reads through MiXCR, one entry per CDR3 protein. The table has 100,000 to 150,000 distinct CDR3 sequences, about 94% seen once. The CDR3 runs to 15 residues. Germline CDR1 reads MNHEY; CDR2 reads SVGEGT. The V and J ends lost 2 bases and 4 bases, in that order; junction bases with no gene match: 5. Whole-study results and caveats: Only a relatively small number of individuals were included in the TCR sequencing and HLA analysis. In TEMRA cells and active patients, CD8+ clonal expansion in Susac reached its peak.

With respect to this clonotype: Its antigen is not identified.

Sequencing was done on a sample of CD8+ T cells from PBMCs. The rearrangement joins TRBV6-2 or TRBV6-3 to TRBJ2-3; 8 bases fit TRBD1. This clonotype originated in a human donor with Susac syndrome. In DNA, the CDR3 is TGTGCCAGCAGTTACCTGACAGGGGAGGCAGATACGCAGTATTTT. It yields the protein CASSYLTGEADTQYF.